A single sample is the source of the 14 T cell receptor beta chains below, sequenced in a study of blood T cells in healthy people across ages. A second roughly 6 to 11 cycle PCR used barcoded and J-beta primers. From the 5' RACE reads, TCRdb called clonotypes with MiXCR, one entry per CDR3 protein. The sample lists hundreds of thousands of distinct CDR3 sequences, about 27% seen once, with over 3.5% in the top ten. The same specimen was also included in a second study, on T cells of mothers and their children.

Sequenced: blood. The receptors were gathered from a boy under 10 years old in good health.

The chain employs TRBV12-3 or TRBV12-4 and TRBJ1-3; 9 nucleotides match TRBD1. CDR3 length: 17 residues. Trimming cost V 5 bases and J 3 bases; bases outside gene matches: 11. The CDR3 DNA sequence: TGTGCCAGCAGTCCCCACAGGGGGCTGTGGAGTGGAAACACCATATATTTT. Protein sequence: CASSPHRGLWSGNTIYF.

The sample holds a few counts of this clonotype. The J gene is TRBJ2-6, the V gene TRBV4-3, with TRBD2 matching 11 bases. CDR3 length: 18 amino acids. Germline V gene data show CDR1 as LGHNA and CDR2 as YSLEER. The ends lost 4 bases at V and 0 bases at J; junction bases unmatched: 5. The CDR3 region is CASSRGLAVLSGANVLTF. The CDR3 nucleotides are TGCGCCAGCAGCCGGGGACTAGCGGTCCTCTCTGGGGCCAACGTCCTGACTTTC.

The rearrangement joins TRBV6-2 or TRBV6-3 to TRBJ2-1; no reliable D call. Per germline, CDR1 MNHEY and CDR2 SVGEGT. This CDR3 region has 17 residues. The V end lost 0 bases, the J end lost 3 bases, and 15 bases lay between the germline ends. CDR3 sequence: CASSYSPLSGIYNEQFF. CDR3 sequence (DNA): TGTGCCAGCAGTTACTCCCCCTTAAGTGGGATCTACAATGAGCAGTTCTTC.

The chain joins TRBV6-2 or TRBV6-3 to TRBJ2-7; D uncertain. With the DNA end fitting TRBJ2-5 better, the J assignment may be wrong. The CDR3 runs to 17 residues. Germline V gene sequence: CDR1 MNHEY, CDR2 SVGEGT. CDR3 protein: CASSLLLRLDEEETQYF. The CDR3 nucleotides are TGTGCCAGCAGTCTTCTCCTCCGGCTAGACGAGGAAGAGACCCAGTACTTC.

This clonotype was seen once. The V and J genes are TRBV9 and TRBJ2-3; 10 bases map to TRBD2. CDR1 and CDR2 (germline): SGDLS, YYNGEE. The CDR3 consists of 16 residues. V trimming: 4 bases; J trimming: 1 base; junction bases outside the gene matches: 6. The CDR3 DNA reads TGTGCCAGCAGCACCCACGGGACTAGCGGCACAGATACGCAGTATTTT. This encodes CASSTHGTSGTDTQYF.

CDR3 amino acids: CAISDGTSGIREQYF. The CDR3 coding sequence is TGTGCCATCAGTGACGGGACTAGCGGGATACGCGAGCAGTACTTC. The chain uses TRBV10-3 and TRBJ2-7, with 13 positions matching TRBD2. The CDR3 is 15 amino acids. J lost 6 bases, V lost 3 bases, and 5 bases had no gene match. Germline-derived CDR1 and CDR2 are ENHRY and SYGVKD.

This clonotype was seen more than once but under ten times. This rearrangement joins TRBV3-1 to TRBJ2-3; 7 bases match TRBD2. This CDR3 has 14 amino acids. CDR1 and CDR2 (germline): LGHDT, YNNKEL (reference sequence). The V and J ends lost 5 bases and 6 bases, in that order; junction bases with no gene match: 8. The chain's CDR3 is CASSTRGVEDTQYF. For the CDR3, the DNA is TGTGCCAGCAGCACCCGGGGGGTTGAGGATACGCAGTATTTT.

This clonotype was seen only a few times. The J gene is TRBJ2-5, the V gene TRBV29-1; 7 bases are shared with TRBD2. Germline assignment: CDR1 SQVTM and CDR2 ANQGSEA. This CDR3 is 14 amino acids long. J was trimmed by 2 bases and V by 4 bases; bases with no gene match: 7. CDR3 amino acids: CSVGRGTIQETQYF. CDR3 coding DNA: TGCAGCGTTGGTCGGGGGACTATACAAGAGACCCAGTACTTC. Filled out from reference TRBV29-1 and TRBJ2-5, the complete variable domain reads SAVISQKPSRDICQRGTSLTIQCQVDSQVTMMFWYRQQPGQSLTLIATANQGSEATYESGFVIDKFPISRPNLTFSTLTVSNMSPEDSSIYLCSVGRGTIQETQYFGPGTRLLVL.

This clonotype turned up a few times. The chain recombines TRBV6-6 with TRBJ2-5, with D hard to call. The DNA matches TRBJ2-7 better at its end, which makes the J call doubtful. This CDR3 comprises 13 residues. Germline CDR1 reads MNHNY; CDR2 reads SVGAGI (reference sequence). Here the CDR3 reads CASSFLLDDEQYF. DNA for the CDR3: TGTGCCAGCAGTTTTCTCCTTGACGACGAGCAGTACTTC.

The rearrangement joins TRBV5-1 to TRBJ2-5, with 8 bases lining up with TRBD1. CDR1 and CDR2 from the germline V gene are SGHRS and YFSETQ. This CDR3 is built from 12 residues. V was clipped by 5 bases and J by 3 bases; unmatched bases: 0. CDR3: CASRTGEETQYF. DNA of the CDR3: TGCGCCAGCAGGACAGGGGAAGAGACCCAGTACTTC.

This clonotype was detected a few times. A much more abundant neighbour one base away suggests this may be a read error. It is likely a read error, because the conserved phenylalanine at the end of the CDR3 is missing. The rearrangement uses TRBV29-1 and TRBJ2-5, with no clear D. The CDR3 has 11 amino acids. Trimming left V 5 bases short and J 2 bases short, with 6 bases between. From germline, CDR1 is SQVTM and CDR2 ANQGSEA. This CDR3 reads CSVLVQETQYL. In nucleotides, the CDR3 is TGCAGCGTTCTGGTGCAAGAGACCCAGTACCTC.

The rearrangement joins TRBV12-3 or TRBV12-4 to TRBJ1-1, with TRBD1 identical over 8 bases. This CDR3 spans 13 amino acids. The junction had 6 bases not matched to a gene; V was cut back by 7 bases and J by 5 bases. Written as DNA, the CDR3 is TGTGCCAGCACCCGGACAGGGAATACTGAAGCTTTCTTT. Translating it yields CASTRTGNTEAFF.

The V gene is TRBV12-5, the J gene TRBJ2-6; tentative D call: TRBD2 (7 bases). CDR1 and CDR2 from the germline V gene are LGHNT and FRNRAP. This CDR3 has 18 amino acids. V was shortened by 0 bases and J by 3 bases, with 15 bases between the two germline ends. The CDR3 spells CASGLVNRGASGANVLTF. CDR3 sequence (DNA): TGTGCTAGTGGTTTGGTAAATCGGGGGGCCAGTGGGGCCAACGTCCTGACTTTC. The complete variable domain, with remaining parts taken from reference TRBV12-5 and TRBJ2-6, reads DARVTQTPRHKVTEMGQEVTMRCQPILGHNTVFWYRQTMMQGLELLAYFRNRAPLDDSGMPKDRFSAEMPDATLATLKIQPSEPRDSAVYFCASGLVNRGASGANVLTFGAGSRLTVL.

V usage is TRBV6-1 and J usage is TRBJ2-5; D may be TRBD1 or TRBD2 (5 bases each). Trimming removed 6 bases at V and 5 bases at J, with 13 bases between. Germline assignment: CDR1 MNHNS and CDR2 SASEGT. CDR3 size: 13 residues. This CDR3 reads CASRPGLRETQYF. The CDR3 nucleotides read TGTGCCAGCAGGCCGGGGCTCCGGGAGACCCAGTACTTC.